This T cell receptor (beta chain) was profiled in a study of blood T cell repertoires in COVID-19. For the study at large: T cells, B-cell-depleted T cells, or PBMCs supplied cDNA or gDNA.

CDR3 length: 14 amino acids. The germline CDR1 and CDR2 sequences are SEHNR and FQNEAQ (reference sequence). V was pared by 5 bases and J by 6 bases, with 17 bases between. Per the original data handling: Nucleated cell number was recorded as an estimate derived from reference gene primer amplification. Profiled with immunoSEQ multiplex PCR; TCRdb holds only in-frame clones, not every one. That table is the source of V, J and clone size, and D and trimming were worked out from the DNA. The sample comprises under 200,000 clones, 84% of which are singletons, and around an eighth rests with the top ten.

The chain is built from TRBV7-9 and TRBJ2-7, with D possibly being TRBD1 (6 bases). The sequenced material came from peripheral blood. The receptor was isolated from a young man with active or convalescent COVID-19. The CDR3 spells CASSLTRDTLEQYF. The CDR3 coding sequence is TGTGCCAGCAGCCTTACCCGGGACACGCTCGAGCAGTACTTC.